The 15 T cell receptor beta chains reported below all come from one sample, sequenced in a study of shared clonotypes between healthy human individuals. Sequencing used immunoSEQ multiplex PCR; TCRdb keeps in-frame clones, though not all of them. The data contain more than 2 million clones, about 93% of them seen just once; the ten biggest clones take up about 1.6%. Naive CD8 cells, CD45RO-negative and positively selected for CCR7, excluded terminally differentiated effector memory CD45RA+ cells. Sequencing was carried out using naive CD8+ T cells from PBMCs. The receptors were gathered from a man younger than 30 in good health. Some clones in this sample may be carry-over from other donors' samples.

The rearrangement uses TRBV28 and TRBJ2-7, with 9 bases lining up with TRBD2. Per germline, CDR1 MDHEN and CDR2 SYDVKM. With V trimmed by 3 bases and J by 0 bases, 15 bases remained unmatched. CDR3 size: 19 residues. CDR3 in DNA: TGTGCCAGCAGTTTTAGCGGGGGCGGGCTAGCGGGTAACTCCTACGAGCAGTACTTC. It translates to CASSFSGGGLAGNSYEQYF.

The V gene is TRBV28, the J gene TRBJ1-2; 7 bases agree with TRBD1. V lost 3 bases and J lost 8; bases outside the gene matches: 12. The CDR3 is made up of 15 amino acids. Germline V gene lookup returns CDR1 MDHEN and CDR2 SYDVKM. CDR3: CASSFRDSGARGYTF. In nucleotides, the CDR3 is TGTGCCAGCAGTTTTCGGGACAGTGGGGCGCGAGGCTACACCTTC.

The V gene is TRBV6-4, the J gene TRBJ2-7; D call uncertain. This CDR3 has 15 amino acids. The V gene lost 5 bases and the J gene lost 3 bases, with 17 bases spanning the gap. In germline, CDR1 is MRHNA, CDR2 SNTAGT. This CDR3 reads CASSLRGGASYEQYF. The CDR3 DNA follows: TGTGCCAGCAGTCTACGAGGCGGTGCTAGCTACGAGCAGTACTTC.

The chain couples TRBV27 to TRBJ2-2, with D unclear. This CDR3 is built from 12 residues. Germline V gene data show CDR1 as MNHEY and CDR2 as SMNVEV (reference sequence). Trimming cost V 4 bases and J 7 bases, with 7 bases left between them. CDR3 bases: TGTGCCAGCAGTTGGGTTGACGGGGAGCTGTTTTTT. This codes for CASSWVDGELFF.

The rearrangement links TRBV27 to TRBJ1-1; tentatively, D is TRBD1 (5 bases). Germline V gives CDR1 MNHEY, CDR2 SMNVEV (reference sequence). V was clipped by 8 bases and J by 4 bases, with 17 bases between them. The length of the CDR3 is 14 residues. CDR3 protein: CASFPQGGGTEAFF. The CDR3 region has the DNA TGTGCCAGCTTTCCGCAGGGCGGTGGCACTGAAGCTTTCTTT.

This chain connects TRBV7-9 to TRBJ1-1, with a possible D match to TRBD1 (6 bases). CDR1 and CDR2 (germline): SEHNR, FQNEAQ (reference sequence). V lost 5 bases and J lost 8, with 15 bases in between. The CDR3 extends over 13 amino acids. The CDR3 DNA sequence: TGTGCCAGCAGCATTACGACGGGGACAGAAGCTTTCTTT. Protein product: CASSITTGTEAFF.

About this clone: Other DNA sequences of this sample code for an identical CDR3. The J gene is TRBJ1-1, the V gene TRBV6-5; no firm D call. Trimming took off 0 bases at V and 3 bases at J, with 8 bases between the two ends. Per the germline V gene, CDR1 is MNHEY and CDR2 is SVGAGI. The CDR3 spans 14 residues. CDR3 in DNA: TGTGCCAGCAGTTACTCGATCAGAGACACTGAAGCTTTCTTT. As protein: CASSYSIRDTEAFF.

This chain links TRBV9 with TRBJ1-2; a weak D match, TRBD1 (5 bases). V lost 3 bases to trimming and J lost 3 bases, with 18 bases between them. Per germline, CDR1 SGDLS and CDR2 YYNGEE. The CDR3 is 16 amino acids. The CDR3 loop is CASSEKGWGGYYGYTF. Written as DNA, the CDR3 is TGTGCCAGCAGCGAGAAGGGATGGGGCGGCTACTATGGCTACACCTTC. The full variable domain, in which reference TRBV9 and TRBJ1-2 provide the parts outside the CDR3, is DSGVTQTPKHLITATGQRVTLRCSPRSGDLSVYWYQQSLDQGLQFLIQYYNGEERAKGNILERFSAQQFPDLHSELNLSSLELGDSALYFCASSEKGWGGYYGYTFGSGTRLTVV.

In this sample, this clone turned up once. This rearrangement joins TRBV4-1 to TRBJ2-7; 10 positions match TRBD1. The CDR3 loop spans 14 amino acids. V lost 1 base and J lost 3; bases outside the gene matches: 0. Germline V gives CDR1 MGHRA, CDR2 YSYEKL. CDR3 in amino acids: CASSQGDRGYEQYF. For the CDR3, the DNA is TGCGCCAGCAGCCAAGGGGACAGGGGCTACGAGCAGTACTTC.

This chain uses TRBV28 with TRBJ2-5; TRBD2 agrees at 10 bases. CDR3 length equals 15 residues. J lost 0 bases, V lost 7 bases, and 5 bases had no gene match. Germline loops: CDR1 MDHEN, CDR2 SYDVKM. CDR3 protein: CASIPTSGYQETQYF. CDR3 bases: TGTGCCAGCATTCCGACTAGCGGGTACCAAGAGACCCAGTACTTC.

About this clone: The same CDR3 can be traced to other DNA sequences in this sample. This chain connects TRBV2 to TRBJ1-3; D gene unclear. The CDR3 length is 14 residues. Germline V CDR1 and CDR2: SNHLY, FYNNEI. Trimming took off 6 bases at V and 0 bases at J, with 9 bases between the two ends. Here the CDR3 DNA reads TGTGCCAGCAGAGGCAGCCTCTCTGGAAACACCATATATTTT. It is translated as CASRGSLSGNTIYF.

The rearrangement links TRBV7-8 to TRBJ2-1; 10 nucleotides line up with TRBD1. Germline V gene lookup returns CDR1 SGHVS and CDR2 FQNEAQ. This CDR3 is 21 amino acids long. Trimming removed 0 bases from V and 0 bases from J; junction bases left unmatched: 14. In DNA, the CDR3 is TGTGCCAGCAGCTTAGCCCGACAGGGGGCCTTGGCTGGAAGCTCCTACAATGAGCAGTTCTTC. It codes for CASSLARQGALAGSSYNEQFF.

The V call is TRBV23-1, the J call TRBJ2-2; D gene unclear. TRBV23-1 is classed as an ORF, of uncertain function. The CDR3 is made up of 15 amino acids. V lost 0 bases to trimming and J lost 0 bases, with 5 bases between them. CDR3 sequence reads: CASSQSGTNTGELFF. Here the CDR3 DNA reads TGCGCCAGCAGTCAATCGGGAACGAACACCGGGGAGCTGTTTTTT.

The chain recombines TRBV6-5 with TRBJ1-1; the D gene is possibly TRBD1 (6 bases). There are 12 residues in the CDR3. In germline, CDR1 is MNHEY, CDR2 SVGAGI. The V gene lost 6 bases and the J gene lost 6 bases, with 11 bases spanning the gap. For the CDR3, the DNA is TGTGCCAGCAGCTGGGGGGGCCCTGAAGCTTTCTTT. It encodes CASSWGGPEAFF.

To note about this clone: Within the sample, other DNA sequences also encode this same CDR3. V usage is TRBV7-3 and J usage is TRBJ2-2; tentatively, D is TRBD2 (6 bases). V lost 4 bases and J lost 0, with 9 bases in between. Germline assignment: CDR1 SGHTA and CDR2 FQGTGA. This CDR3 has 15 amino acids. The CDR3 reads CASSSRDSNTGELFF. CDR3 bases: TGTGCCAGCAGCTCGAGGGACTCGAACACCGGGGAGCTGTTTTTT.